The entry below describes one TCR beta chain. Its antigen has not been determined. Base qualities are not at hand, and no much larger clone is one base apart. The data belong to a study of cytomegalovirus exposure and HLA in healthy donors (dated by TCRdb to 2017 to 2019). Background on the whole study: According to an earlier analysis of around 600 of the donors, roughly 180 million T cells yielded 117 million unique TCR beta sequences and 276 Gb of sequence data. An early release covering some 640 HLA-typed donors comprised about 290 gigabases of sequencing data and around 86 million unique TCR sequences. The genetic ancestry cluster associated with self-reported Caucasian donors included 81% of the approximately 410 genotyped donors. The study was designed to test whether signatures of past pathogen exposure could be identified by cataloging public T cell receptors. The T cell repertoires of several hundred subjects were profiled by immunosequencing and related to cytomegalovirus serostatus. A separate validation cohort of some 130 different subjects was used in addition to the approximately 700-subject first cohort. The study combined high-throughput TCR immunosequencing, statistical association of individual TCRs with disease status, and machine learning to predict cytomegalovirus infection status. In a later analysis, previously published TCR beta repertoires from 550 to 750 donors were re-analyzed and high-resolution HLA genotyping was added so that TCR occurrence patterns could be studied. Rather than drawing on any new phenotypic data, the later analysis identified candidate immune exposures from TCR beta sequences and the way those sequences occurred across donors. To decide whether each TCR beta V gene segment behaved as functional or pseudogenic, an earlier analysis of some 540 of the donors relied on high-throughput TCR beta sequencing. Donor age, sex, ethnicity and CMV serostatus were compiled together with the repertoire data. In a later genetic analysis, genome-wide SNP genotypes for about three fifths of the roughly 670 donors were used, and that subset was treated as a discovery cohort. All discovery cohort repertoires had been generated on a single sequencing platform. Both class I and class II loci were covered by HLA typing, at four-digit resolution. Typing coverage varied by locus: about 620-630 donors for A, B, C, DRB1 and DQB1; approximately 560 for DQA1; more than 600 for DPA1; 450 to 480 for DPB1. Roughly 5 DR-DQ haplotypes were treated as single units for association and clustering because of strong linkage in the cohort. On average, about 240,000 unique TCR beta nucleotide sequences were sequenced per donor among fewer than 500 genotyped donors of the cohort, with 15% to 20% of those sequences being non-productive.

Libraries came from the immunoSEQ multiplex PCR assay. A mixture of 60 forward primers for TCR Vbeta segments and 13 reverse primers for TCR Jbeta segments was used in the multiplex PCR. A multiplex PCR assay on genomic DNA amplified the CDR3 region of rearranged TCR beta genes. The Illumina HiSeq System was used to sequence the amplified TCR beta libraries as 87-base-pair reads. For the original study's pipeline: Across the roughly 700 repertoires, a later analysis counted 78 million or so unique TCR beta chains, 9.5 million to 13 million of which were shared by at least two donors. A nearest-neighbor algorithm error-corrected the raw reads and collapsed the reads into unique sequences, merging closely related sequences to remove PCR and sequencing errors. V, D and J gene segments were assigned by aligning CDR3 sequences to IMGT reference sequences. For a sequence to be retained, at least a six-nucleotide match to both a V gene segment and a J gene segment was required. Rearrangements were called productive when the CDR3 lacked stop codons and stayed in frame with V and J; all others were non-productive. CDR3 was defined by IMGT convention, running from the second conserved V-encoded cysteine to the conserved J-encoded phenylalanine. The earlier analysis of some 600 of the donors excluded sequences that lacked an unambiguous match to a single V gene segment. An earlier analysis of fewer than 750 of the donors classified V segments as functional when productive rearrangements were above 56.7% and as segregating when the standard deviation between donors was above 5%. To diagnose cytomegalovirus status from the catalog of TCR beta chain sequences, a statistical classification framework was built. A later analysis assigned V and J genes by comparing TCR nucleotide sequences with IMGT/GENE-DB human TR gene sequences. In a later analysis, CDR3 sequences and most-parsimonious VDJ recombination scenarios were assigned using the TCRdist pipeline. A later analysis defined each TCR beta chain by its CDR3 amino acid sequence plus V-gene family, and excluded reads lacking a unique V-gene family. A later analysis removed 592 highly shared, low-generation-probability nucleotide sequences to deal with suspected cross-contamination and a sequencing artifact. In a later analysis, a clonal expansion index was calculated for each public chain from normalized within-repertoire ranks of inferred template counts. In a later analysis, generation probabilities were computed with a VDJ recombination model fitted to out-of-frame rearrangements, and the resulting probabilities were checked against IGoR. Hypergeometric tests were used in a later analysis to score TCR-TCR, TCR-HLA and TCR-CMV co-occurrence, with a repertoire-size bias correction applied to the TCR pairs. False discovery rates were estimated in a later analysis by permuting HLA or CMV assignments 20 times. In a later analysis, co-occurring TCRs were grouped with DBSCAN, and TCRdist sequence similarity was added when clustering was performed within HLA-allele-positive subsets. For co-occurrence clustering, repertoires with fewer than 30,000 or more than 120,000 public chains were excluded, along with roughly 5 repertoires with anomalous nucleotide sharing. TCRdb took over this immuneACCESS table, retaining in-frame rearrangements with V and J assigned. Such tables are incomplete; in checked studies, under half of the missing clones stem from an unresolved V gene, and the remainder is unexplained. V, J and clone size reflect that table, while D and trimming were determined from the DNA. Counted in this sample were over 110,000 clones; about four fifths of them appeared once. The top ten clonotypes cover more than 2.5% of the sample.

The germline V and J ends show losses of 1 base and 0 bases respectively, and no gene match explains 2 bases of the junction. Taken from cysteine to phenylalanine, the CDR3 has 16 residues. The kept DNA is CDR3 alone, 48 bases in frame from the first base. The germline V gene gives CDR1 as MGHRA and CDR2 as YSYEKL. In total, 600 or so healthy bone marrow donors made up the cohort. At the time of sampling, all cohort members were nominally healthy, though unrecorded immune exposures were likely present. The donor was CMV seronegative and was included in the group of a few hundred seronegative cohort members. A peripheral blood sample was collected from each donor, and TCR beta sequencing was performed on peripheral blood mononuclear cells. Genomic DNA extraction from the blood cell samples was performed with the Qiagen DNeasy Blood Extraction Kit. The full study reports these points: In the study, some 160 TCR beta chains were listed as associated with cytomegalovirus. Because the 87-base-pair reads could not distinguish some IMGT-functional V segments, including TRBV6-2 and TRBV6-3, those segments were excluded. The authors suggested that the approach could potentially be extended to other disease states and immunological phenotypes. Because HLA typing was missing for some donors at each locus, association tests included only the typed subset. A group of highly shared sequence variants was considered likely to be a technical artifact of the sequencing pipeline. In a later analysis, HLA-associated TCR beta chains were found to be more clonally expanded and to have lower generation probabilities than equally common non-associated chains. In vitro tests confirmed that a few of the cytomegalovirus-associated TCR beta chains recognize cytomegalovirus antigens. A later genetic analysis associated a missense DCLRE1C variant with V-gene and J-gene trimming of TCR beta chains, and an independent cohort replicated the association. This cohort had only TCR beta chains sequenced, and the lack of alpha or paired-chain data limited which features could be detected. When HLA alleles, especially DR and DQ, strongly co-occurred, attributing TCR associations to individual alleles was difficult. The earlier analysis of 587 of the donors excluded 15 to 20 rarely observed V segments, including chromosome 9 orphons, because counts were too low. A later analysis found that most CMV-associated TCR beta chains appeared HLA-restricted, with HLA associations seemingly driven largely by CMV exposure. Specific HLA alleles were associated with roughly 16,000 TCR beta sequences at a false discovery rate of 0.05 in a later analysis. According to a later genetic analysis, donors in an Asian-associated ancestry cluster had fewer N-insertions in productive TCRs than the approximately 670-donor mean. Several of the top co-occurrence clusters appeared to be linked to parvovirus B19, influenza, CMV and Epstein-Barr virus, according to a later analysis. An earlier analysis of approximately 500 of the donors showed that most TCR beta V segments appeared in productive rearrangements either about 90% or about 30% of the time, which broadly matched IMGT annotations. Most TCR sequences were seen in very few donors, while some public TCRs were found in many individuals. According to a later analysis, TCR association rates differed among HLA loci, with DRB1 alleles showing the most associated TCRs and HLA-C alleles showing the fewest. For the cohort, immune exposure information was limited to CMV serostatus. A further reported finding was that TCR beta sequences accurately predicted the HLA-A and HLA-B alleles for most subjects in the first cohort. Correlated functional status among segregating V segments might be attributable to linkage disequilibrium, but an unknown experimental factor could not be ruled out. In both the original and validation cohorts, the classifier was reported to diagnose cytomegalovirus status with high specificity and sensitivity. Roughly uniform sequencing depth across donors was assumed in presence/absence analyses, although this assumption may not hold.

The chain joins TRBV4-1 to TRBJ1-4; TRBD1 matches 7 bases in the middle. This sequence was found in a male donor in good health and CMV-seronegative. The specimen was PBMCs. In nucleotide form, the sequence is TGCGCCAGCAGCCAAGGGCAGGGGGCAACTAATGAAAAACTGTTTTTT. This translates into CASSQGQGATNEKLFF.